The sequence of this T cell receptor (beta chain) was determined in a study of technical replicates of blood from a handful of donors. Profiling relied on immunoSEQ multiplex PCR, and the TCRdb table lists in-frame clones only, not all of them. The sample includes 80,000 to 100,000 clones, roughly 94% seen only once; the top ten take about 0.27%. Germline V lookup: CDR1 KGHSH, CDR2 LQKENI. This CDR3 region has 20 residues. The J segment lost 0 bases and the V segment lost 3 bases, leaving 13 bases of the junction unmatched. The chain is built from TRBV18 and TRBJ2-6; 8 bases agree with TRBD1. Sequenced sample: T cells isolated from PBMCs. The sequence derives from a human donor in good health. The CDR3 coding sequence is TGTGCCAGCTCACCGGCCCGACAGGGGACCGAAAGCTCTGGGGCCAACGTCCTGACTTTC. This translates into CASSPARQGTESSGANVLTF. Looking up the rest from reference TRBV18 and TRBJ2-6 gives the full variable domain: NAGVMQNPRHLVRRRGQEARLRCSPMKGHSHVYWYRQLPEEGLKFMVYLQKENIIDESGMPKERFSAEFPKEGPSILRIQQVVRGDSAAYFCASSPARQGTESSGANVLTFGAGSRLTVL.